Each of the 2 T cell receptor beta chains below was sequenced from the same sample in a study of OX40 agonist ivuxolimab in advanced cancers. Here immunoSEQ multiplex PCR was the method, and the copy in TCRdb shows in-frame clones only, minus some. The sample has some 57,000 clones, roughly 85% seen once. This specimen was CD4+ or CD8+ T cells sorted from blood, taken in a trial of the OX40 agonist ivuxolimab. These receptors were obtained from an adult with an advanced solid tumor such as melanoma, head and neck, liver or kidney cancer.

CDR3 amino acids: CASSPLRGDYTF. CDR3 coding DNA: TGTGCCAGTAGTCCTCTGAGGGGAGACTACACCTTC. This rearrangement joins TRBV19 to TRBJ1-2; possibly TRBD1 for D (5 bases). Germline values: CDR1 LNHDA, CDR2 SQIVND (reference sequence). This CDR3 spans 12 amino acids. Trimming shortened V by 5 bases and J by 10 bases, and 14 bases separated the two germline ends.

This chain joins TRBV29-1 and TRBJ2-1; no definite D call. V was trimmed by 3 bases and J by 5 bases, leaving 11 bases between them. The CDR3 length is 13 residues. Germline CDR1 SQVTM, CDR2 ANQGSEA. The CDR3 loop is CSVDNKGNNEQFF. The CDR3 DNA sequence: TGCAGCGTTGATAACAAGGGTAACAATGAGCAGTTCTTC.